This T cell receptor beta chain was sequenced in a study of blood T cell repertoires in COVID-19. This clone has more than one count but fewer than ten. Clones were read by immunoSEQ multiplex PCR, and TCRdb kept only the in-frame ones, dropping some. The sample records around 260,000 clones, around 85% being singletons. This TCR was sampled from a woman between 25 and 40 years old who had recovered from COVID-19. Specimen: PBMCs or T cells enriched from blood (not recorded which).

CDR3 in DNA: TGTGCCAGCAGGGGTGAGGGGGCACGATACATGAACACTGAAGCTTTCTTT. This translates into CASRGEGARYMNTEAFF. V gene TRBV5-6 combines with J gene TRBJ1-1; the match to TRBD1 covers 7 bases. This CDR3 contains 17 residues. The germline gives CDR1 SGHDT, CDR2 YYEEEE. Trimming cost V 5 bases and J 0 bases; bases outside gene matches: 13. The whole variable domain, remainder taken from reference TRBV5-6 and TRBJ1-1, is DAGVTQSPTHLIKTRGQQVTLRCSPKSGHDTVSWYQQALGQGPQFIFQYYEEEERQRGNFPDRFSGHQFPNYSSELNVNALLLGDSALYLCASRGEGARYMNTEAFFGQGTRLTVV.